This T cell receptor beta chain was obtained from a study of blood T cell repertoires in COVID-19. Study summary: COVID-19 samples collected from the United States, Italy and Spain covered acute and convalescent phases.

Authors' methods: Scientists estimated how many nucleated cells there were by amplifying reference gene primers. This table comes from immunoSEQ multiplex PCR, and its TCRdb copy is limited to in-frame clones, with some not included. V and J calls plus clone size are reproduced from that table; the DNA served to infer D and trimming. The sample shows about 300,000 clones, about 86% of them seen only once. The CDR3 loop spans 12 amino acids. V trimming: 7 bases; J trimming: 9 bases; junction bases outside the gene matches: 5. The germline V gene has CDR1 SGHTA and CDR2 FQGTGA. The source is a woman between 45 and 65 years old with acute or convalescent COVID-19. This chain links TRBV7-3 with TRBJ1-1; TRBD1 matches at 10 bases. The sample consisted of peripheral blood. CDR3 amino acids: CASTRDRGQAFF. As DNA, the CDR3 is TGTGCCAGCACCCGGGACAGGGGACAAGCTTTCTTT.